These 6 T cell receptor beta chains were sequenced from one sample in a study of cytotoxic CD8 clonotypes in ibrutinib-treated CLL. Clones were read by immunoSEQ multiplex PCR, and TCRdb kept only the in-frame ones, dropping some. The sample lists 110,000 to 150,000 clones; around three quarters were seen once. Material: PBMCs, obtained after 12 months of ibrutinib treatment. Source of these receptors: a human donor with chronic lymphocytic leukemia.

The genes are TRBV19 and TRBJ2-7; D remains ambiguous. The V gene's germline CDR1 is LNHDA and CDR2 SQIVND (reference sequence). This CDR3 has 13 residues. V was clipped by 2 bases and J by 4 bases, with 9 bases between them. CDR3 bases: TGTGCCAGTAGTATAAAGCCCGAATACGAGCAGTACTTC. It yields the protein CASSIKPEYEQYF.

V usage is TRBV6-5 and J usage is TRBJ1-2, with TRBD1 matching 7 bases. Germline loops: CDR1 MNHEY, CDR2 SVGAGI. Trimming removed 2 bases from V and 8 bases from J; junction bases left unmatched: 5. The CDR3 spans 13 residues. DNA for the CDR3: TGTGCCAGCAGTTACCAGACAGGGCGGGGCTACACCTTC. It translates to CASSYQTGRGYTF.

This CDR3 is CASSLRYTSSPKNIQYF. CDR3 in DNA: TGTGCCAGCAGCTTAAGATATACTAGCAGCCCTAAAAACATTCAGTACTTC. V usage is TRBV7-9 and J usage is TRBJ2-4; possible D gene TRBD2, 6 bases. This CDR3 contains 17 residues. Trimming stripped 2 bases from V and 4 bases from J, with 18 bases between. The germline V gene encodes CDR1 SEHNR and CDR2 FQNEAQ (reference sequence).

The rearrangement uses TRBV6-5 and TRBJ2-7, with 7 bases identical to TRBD1. This CDR3 contains 15 residues. Germline assignment: CDR1 MNHEY and CDR2 SVGAGI. V lost 2 bases and J lost 6; bases outside the gene matches: 10. DNA of the CDR3: TGTGCCAGCAGTTACACCCCGACAGGGTGGTCCGAGCAGTACTTC. Its protein product is CASSYTPTGWSEQYF.

The rearrangement uses TRBV18 and TRBJ2-5; a possible D gene is TRBD1 (6 bases). Germline CDR1 KGHSH, CDR2 LQKENI. V lost 3 bases and J lost 4, with 9 bases in between. The CDR3 runs to 13 residues. CDR3 residues: CASSPQDRETQYF. CDR3 bases: TGTGCCAGCTCACCGCAGGACAGAGAGACCCAGTACTTC.

This chain links TRBV28 with TRBJ1-2; the D is unclear. V was pared by 1 base and J by 0 bases, with 15 bases between. Germline V gene data show CDR1 as MDHEN and CDR2 as SYDVKM. This CDR3 is built from 17 residues. CDR3 in DNA: TGTGCCAGCAGTTTATCCCCAGGACTGCAAACTAACTATGGCTACACCTTC. Translation: CASSLSPGLQTNYGYTF.